This T cell receptor (beta chain) was identified during a study of OX40 agonist ivuxolimab in advanced cancers. At the level of the study: Dose-escalation patients suffered from hepatocellular carcinoma, melanoma, renal cell or head and neck cancer.

From germline, CDR1 is MGHRA and CDR2 YSYEKL. With 0 bases removed from V and 4 bases from J, the gap between germline ends came to 12 bases. CDR3 length equals 15 residues. Regarding the study as a whole: Mean expanded clone counts were higher in CD8+ than CD4+ T cells. Dose levels from 0.1 to 3.0 mg/kg saw CD4+ and CD8+ blood T cells expand clonally by week 6.

About this clone itself: The antigen remains undetermined.

Produced via immunoSEQ multiplex PCR; TCRdb's table is partial and in-frame only. Here the sample spans about 77,000 clones, more than 70% being singletons. Material: CD4+ or CD8+ T cells sorted from blood, obtained in a trial of the OX40 agonist ivuxolimab. The rearrangement uses TRBV4-1 and TRBJ1-1; D remains ambiguous. The TCR sequence derives from an adult with an advanced solid tumor such as melanoma, head and neck, liver or kidney cancer. DNA for the CDR3: TGCGCCAGCAGCCAAGAGGGCCAGAGGAGCACTGAAGCTTTCTTT. Protein: CASSQEGQRSTEAFF.